This TCR beta chain was identified in a study of blood T cell repertoires in COVID-19. The wider study: T cells, B-cell-depleted T cells, or PBMCs provided the cDNA or gDNA that served as material.

The CDR3 sequence is 14 residues long. The V segment lost 9 bases and the J segment 3 bases; nucleotides outside the gene matches: 8. The germline gives CDR1 LNHDA, CDR2 SQIVND (reference sequence). The Seattle patients, enrolled during active infection, were followed longitudinally. In the original workflow: Reference gene primer amplification yielded estimated nucleated cell counts. The table came from immunoSEQ multiplex PCR; TCRdb's copy has only in-frame clones and leaves some out. The V and J calls and clone size come from that table; D and trimming were worked out from the DNA. The table has more than 300,000 clones, more than 70% seen once.

The rearrangement uses TRBV19 and TRBJ2-4, with TRBD1 matching over 7 bases. Sequenced: peripheral blood. The receptor's source is a young woman with COVID-19, enrolled during active disease. CDR3 bases: TGTGCCAGCAGCTCAGGGGGTGGCAAAAACATTCAGTACTTC. It yields the protein CASSSGGGKNIQYF.